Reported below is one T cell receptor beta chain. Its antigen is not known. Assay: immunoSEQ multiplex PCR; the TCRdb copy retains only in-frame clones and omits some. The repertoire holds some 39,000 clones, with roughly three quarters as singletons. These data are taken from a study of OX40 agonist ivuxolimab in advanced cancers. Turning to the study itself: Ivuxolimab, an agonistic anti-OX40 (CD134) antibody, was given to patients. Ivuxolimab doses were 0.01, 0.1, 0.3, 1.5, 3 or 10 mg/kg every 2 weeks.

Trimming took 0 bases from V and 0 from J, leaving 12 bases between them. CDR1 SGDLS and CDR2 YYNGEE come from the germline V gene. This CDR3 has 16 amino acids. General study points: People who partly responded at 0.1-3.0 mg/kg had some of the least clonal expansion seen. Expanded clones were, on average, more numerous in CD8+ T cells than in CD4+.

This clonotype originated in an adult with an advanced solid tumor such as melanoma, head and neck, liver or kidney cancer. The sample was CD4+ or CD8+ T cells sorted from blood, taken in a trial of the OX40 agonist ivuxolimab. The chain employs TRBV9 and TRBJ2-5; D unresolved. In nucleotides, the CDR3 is TGTGCCAGCAGCGTAGGTATCGGTGGGCACCAAGAGACCCAGTACTTC. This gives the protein CASSVGIGGHQETQYF.